Listed below are T cell receptor beta chains from one sample, sequenced in a study of CD8+CD57+ T cells in acquired aplastic anemia. One entry per CDR3 protein results from TCRdb running MiXCR on the reads. The repertoire includes approximately 190,000 distinct CDR3 sequences, under 55% of them detected once, and approximately 9.7% sits in the top ten. What was sequenced was sorted CD4+, CD8+, or CD8+CD57+ T cells (not recorded which) from PBMCs. The receptors here all came from a human donor with aplastic anemia. The CDR3 runs from the conserved cysteine through the conserved F or W. The D gene is left open where the match is weak. A clone size is listed for some rows: how often the clone was seen (once, few, many), or a class if it is expanded.

d_call: TRBD1
clone_size: .
v_call: TRBV24-1
j_call: TRBJ2-1
cdr3_nt: TGTGCCACCAGTGATTCGGGACAGGGGGTAGTCAATGAGCAGTTCTTC
cdr3_aa: CATSDSGQGVVNEQFF

d_call: TRBD2
clone_size: .
v_call: TRBV24-1
j_call: TRBJ2-3
cdr3_nt: TGTGCCACCAGTGACGCGACTAGCGCAGATACGCAGTATTTT
cdr3_aa: CATSDATSADTQYF

d_call: .
clone_size: many
v_call: TRBV2
j_call: TRBJ1-1
cdr3_nt: TGTGCCAGCAGGGGGTTGAACACTGAAGCTTTCTTT
cdr3_aa: CASRGLNTEAFF

d_call: TRBD2
clone_size: .
v_call: TRBV29-1
j_call: TRBJ2-7
cdr3_nt: TGCAGTGTTAGCGGGAGCTACGAGCAGTACTTC
cdr3_aa: CSVSGSYEQYF

d_call: .
clone_size: .
v_call: TRBV18
j_call: TRBJ1-5
cdr3_nt: TGTGCCAGCTCACCACCGACGGTTAATCAGCCCCAGCATTTT
cdr3_aa: CASSPPTVNQPQHF

d_call: TRBD1
clone_size: many
v_call: TRBV2
j_call: TRBJ1-5
cdr3_nt: TGTGCCAGCAGTGAGAGGGGGACAGGGAACCAGCCCCAGCATTTT
cdr3_aa: CASSERGTGNQPQHF

d_call: .
clone_size: .
v_call: TRBV19
j_call: TRBJ2-5
cdr3_nt: TGTGCCAGTAGTATAGGTGGGTCCCAAGAGACCCAGTACTTC
cdr3_aa: CASSIGGSQETQYF

d_call: .
clone_size: once
v_call: TRBV5-6
j_call: TRBJ1-2
cdr3_nt: TGTGCCAGCAGCTTGGGAACAGAGCATGGCTACACCTTC
cdr3_aa: CASSLGTEHGYTF

d_call: TRBD1
clone_size: many
v_call: TRBV9
j_call: TRBJ2-5
cdr3_nt: TGTGCCAGCAGCACGGGACAGTATCAAGAGACCCAGTACTTC
cdr3_aa: CASSTGQYQETQYF

d_call: .
clone_size: .
v_call: TRBV25-1
j_call: TRBJ1-6
cdr3_nt: TGTGCCAGCAGTGCAACCGGGGGGGGGGGATCACCCCTCCACTTT
cdr3_aa: CASSATGGGGSPLHF

d_call: .
clone_size: .
v_call: TRBV19
j_call: TRBJ1-4
cdr3_nt: TGTGCCAGTAGTATGAGCGGGCAGGTGGTAACGGAAAAACTGTTTTTT
cdr3_aa: CASSMSGQVVTEKLFF

d_call: .
clone_size: many
v_call: TRBV9
j_call: TRBJ1-3
cdr3_nt: TGTGCCAGCAGCGTAGAAGGGACGGTCTCTGGAAACACCATATATTTT
cdr3_aa: CASSVEGTVSGNTIYF

d_call: .
clone_size: many
v_call: TRBV7-9
j_call: TRBJ2-7
cdr3_nt: TGTGCCAGCAGCTCGGGCCCCTCGAGGGAGCAGTACTTC
cdr3_aa: CASSSGPSREQYF

d_call: TRBD1
clone_size: many
v_call: TRBV4-2
j_call: TRBJ1-6
cdr3_nt: TGTGCCAGCAGCCAAGCAAGATATACAGGGGAGTCGTCACCCCTCCACTTT
cdr3_aa: CASSQARYTGESSPLHF

d_call: .
clone_size: once
v_call: TRBV20-1
j_call: TRBJ1-5
cdr3_nt: TGCAGTGCTAGTGGTCAGCCCCAGCATTTT
cdr3_aa: CSASGQPQHF

d_call: .
clone_size: few
v_call: TRBV6-1
j_call: TRBJ1-2
cdr3_nt: TGTGCCAGCTCCGCGGGTCCACAGGGCTATGGCTACACCTTC
cdr3_aa: CASSAGPQGYGYTF

d_call: TRBD1
clone_size: many
v_call: TRBV27
j_call: TRBJ2-7
cdr3_nt: TGTGCCAGCAGCTTCCGGGACAGTTCCTACGAGCAGTACTTC
cdr3_aa: CASSFRDSSYEQYF

d_call: .
clone_size: .
v_call: TRBV24-1
j_call: TRBJ2-2
cdr3_nt: TGTGCCACCGGAGATAACGGGGAGCTGTTTTTT
cdr3_aa: CATGDNGELFF

d_call: .
clone_size: few
v_call: TRBV15
j_call: TRBJ2-7
cdr3_nt: TGTGCCACCAGCAGAGATGGACGGGGGGAGCAGTACTTC
cdr3_aa: CATSRDGRGEQYF

d_call: .
clone_size: .
v_call: TRBV5-6
j_call: TRBJ2-7
cdr3_nt: TGTGCCAGCAGCTTCCTCCAGACCACCTACGAGCAGTACTTC
cdr3_aa: CASSFLQTTYEQYF

d_call: .
clone_size: .
v_call: TRBV27
j_call: TRBJ1-4
cdr3_nt: TGTGCCAGCAGTTATAATGGCAGAACTGCAACTAATGAAAAACTGTTTTTT
cdr3_aa: CASSYNGRTATNEKLFF

d_call: .
clone_size: .
v_call: TRBV2
j_call: TRBJ2-7
cdr3_nt: TGCGCCAGCAGTGAACAGACGGGAGAGCAGTACTTC
cdr3_aa: CASSEQTGEQYF

d_call: .
clone_size: .
v_call: TRBV2
j_call: TRBJ1-6
cdr3_nt: TGTGCCAGCAGTGATAACCTAGGCCTTTCACCCCTCCACTTT
cdr3_aa: CASSDNLGLSPLHF